These 30 T cell receptor beta chains were all obtained from the same sample, sequenced in a study of blood T cell repertoires in COVID-19. Measured with immunoSEQ multiplex PCR; TCRdb has only the in-frame clones, and not every one. Of approximately 100,000 clones in the sample, roughly 86% were seen once. Source material: peripheral blood. The receptor set was obtained from a woman aged 30 to 39 with acute or convalescent COVID-19.

This clone rates as medium-sized. Other DNA variants within this sample encode the same CDR3. The chain is built from TRBV12-3 or TRBV12-4 and TRBJ1-6, with D possibly matching TRBD1 (6 bases). The CDR3 spans 13 residues. Trimming took 5 bases from V and 4 from J, leaving 6 bases between them. CDR3 protein: CASSGQYNSPLHF. In DNA, the CDR3 is TGTGCCAGCAGTGGACAGTATAATTCACCCCTCCACTTT.

This chain links TRBV6-1 with TRBJ2-3, with 7 bases matching TRBD2. Unmatched junction bases numbered 5, after V lost 2 bases and J lost 3 bases. The V gene's germline CDR1 is MNHNS and CDR2 SASEGT. CDR3 length equals 15 residues. The CDR3: CASSEMGGGTDTQYF. As DNA, the CDR3 is TGTGCCAGCAGTGAAATGGGGGGAGGGACAGATACGCAGTATTTT.

CDR3 in DNA: TGTGCCAGCAGCCCCAGGGTTAGTGGCACAGATACGCAGTATTTT. Its protein product is CASSPRVSGTDTQYF. This sequence joins TRBV7-3 and TRBJ2-3, with D maybe TRBD1 (5 bases). The length of the CDR3 is 15 residues. Looked up from germline, CDR1 is SGHTA and CDR2 is FQGTGA. V lost 5 bases, J lost 1 base, and 13 bases lay in between.

V usage is TRBV19 and J usage is TRBJ2-3, with a weak D call TRBD2 (5 bases). The germline gives CDR1 LNHDA, CDR2 SQIVND (reference sequence). This CDR3 is built from 16 residues. Trimming took off 1 base at V and 2 bases at J, with 13 bases between the two ends. The CDR3 nucleotides read TGTGCCAGTAGTATAGGCCCACTAGGATACACAGATACGCAGTATTTT. This codes for CASSIGPLGYTDTQYF.

This chain joins TRBV21-1 and TRBJ1-5; TRBD1 reflects the table's D call only, with no check against the DNA. TRBV21-1 is deemed a pseudogene. The CDR3 length is 15 residues. DNA for the CDR3: TGTGCCAGCAGGAATGGGACAGGGGAACGTCAGCCCCAGCATTTT. As protein: CASRNGTGERQPQHF.

The CDR3: CASSLDRGQGYEQYF. In DNA, the CDR3 is TGTGCCAGCAGCTTAGATCGGGGACAGGGATACGAGCAGTACTTC. The gene calls are TRBV11-2 and TRBJ2-7; 9 bases match TRBD1. Trimming removed 0 bases from V and 4 bases from J; junction bases left unmatched: 4. From germline, CDR1 is SGHAT and CDR2 FQNNGV. The CDR3 loop spans 15 amino acids. The variable domain in full, with the rest retrieved from reference TRBV11-2 and TRBJ2-7, is EAGVAQSPRYKIIEKRQSVAFWCNPISGHATLYWYQQILGQGPKLLIQFQNNGVVDDSQLPKDRFSAERLKGVDSTLKIQPAKLEDSAVYLCASSLDRGQGYEQYFGPGTRLTVT.

The chain is built from TRBV11-1 and TRBJ1-6, with TRBD1 as a possible D gene (6 bases). The CDR3 runs to 16 residues. Germline CDR1 SGHAT, CDR2 FQDESV (reference sequence). The V and J ends lost 5 bases and 3 bases respectively, with 14 bases between them. DNA for the CDR3: TGTGCCAGCAGCAGTGGCAGGGGATTCTATAATTCACCCCTCCACTTT. The encoded protein is CASSSGRGFYNSPLHF.

The genes are TRBV14 and TRBJ2-4; 9 bases agree with TRBD1. Per the germline V gene, CDR1 is SGHDN and CDR2 is FVKESK. V shed 5 bases and J 6 bases; nucleotides not matched to a gene: 2. CDR3 length equals 13 residues. The CDR3 region is CASSGQGINIQYF. In DNA form, the CDR3 reads TGTGCCAGCAGCGGACAGGGGATAAACATTCAGTACTTC.

J is TRBJ2-2 and V is TRBV5-6, with D possibly matching TRBD2 (5 bases). The V and J ends lost 7 bases and 5 bases respectively, with 12 bases between them. This CDR3 is built from 13 residues. CDR1 SGHDT and CDR2 YYEEEE come from the germline V gene. CDR3 DNA: TGTGCCAGCGGAAGGAGAGGGACCGGGGAGCTGTTTTTT. It encodes CASGRRGTGELFF.

The chain recombines TRBV28 with TRBJ2-7, with 10 nucleotides matching TRBD1. The ends lost 8 bases at V and 5 bases at J; junction bases unmatched: 3. Germline CDR1 is MDHEN and CDR2 is SYDVKM. This CDR3 has 12 residues. The CDR3 reads CASGTGVHEQYF. The CDR3 DNA sequence: TGTGCCAGCGGGACAGGGGTCCACGAGCAGTACTTC.

V usage is TRBV19 and J usage is TRBJ1-5, with 8 bases fitting TRBD1. J lost 5 bases, V lost 5 bases, and 5 bases had no gene match. Germline V gene data show CDR1 as LNHDA and CDR2 as SQIVND (reference sequence). The CDR3 has 14 residues. The CDR3 here is CASSSDRVHQPQHF. The CDR3, as DNA: TGTGCCAGTAGTTCGGACAGGGTGCATCAGCCCCAGCATTTT.

The count of this clone is one. The chain uses TRBV4-1 and TRBJ2-7; TRBD1 might be the D (5 bases). V was trimmed by 3 bases and J by 0 bases, leaving 15 bases between them. The germline V gene has CDR1 MGHRA and CDR2 YSYEKL. The CDR3 extends over 16 amino acids. This chain's CDR3 is CASSQAGKSYSYEQYF. CDR3 bases: TGCGCCAGCAGCCAGGCAGGGAAATCCTACTCCTACGAGCAGTACTTC.

The DNA of the CDR3 is TGTGCCAGTAGCTACCCAGGGGGCTACGAGCAGTACTTC. This translates into CASSYPGGYEQYF. The chain employs TRBV19 and TRBJ2-7, with 7 positions matching TRBD1. CDR1 is LNHDA and CDR2 is SQIVND in the germline V gene (reference sequence). V gave up 6 bases and J gave up 3 bases; unmatched junction bases: 5. The CDR3 is made up of 13 amino acids.

The rearrangement uses TRBV9 and TRBJ1-2; 9 nucleotides line up with TRBD1. The CDR3 length is 15 residues. Germline V gene sequence: CDR1 SGDLS, CDR2 YYNGEE. Trimming at V came to 0 bases and at J to 8 bases, leaving 8 bases not matched to a gene. CDR3: CASSVAGTGPLGYTF. CDR3 DNA: TGTGCCAGCAGCGTAGCTGGGACAGGGCCTCTAGGCTACACCTTC.

This sequence joins TRBV4-2 and TRBJ2-2; 11 bases align to TRBD2. V trimming: 1 base; J trimming: 4 bases; junction bases outside the gene matches: 8. CDR3 length equals 18 residues. CDR1 is LGHNA and CDR2 is YNFKEQ in the germline V gene. The CDR3 reads CASSQVHSGGVSTGELFF. DNA of the CDR3: TGTGCCAGCAGCCAAGTACATAGCGGGGGGGTTAGCACCGGGGAGCTGTTTTTT.

The rearrangement joins TRBV19 to TRBJ1-5, with TRBD1 identical over 8 bases. The length of the CDR3 is 15 residues. V shed 7 bases and J 5 bases; nucleotides not matched to a gene: 10. Germline CDR1 LNHDA, CDR2 SQIVND (reference sequence). The CDR3 sequence is CASISPGQGDQPQHF. The CDR3 DNA is TGTGCCAGTATATCCCCCGGACAGGGAGATCAGCCCCAGCATTTT.

The rearrangement links TRBV2 to TRBJ1-2; possibly TRBD1 for D (5 bases). CDR3 size: 14 residues. Germline V CDR1 and CDR2: SNHLY, FYNNEI. V was shortened by 5 bases and J by 6 bases, with 16 bases between the two germline ends. CDR3 DNA sequence: TGTGCCAGCAGTCGAGGGACTTTCAGCAATGGCTACACCTTC. This codes for CASSRGTFSNGYTF.

The J gene is TRBJ2-3, the V gene TRBV2; no firm D call. The CDR3 totals 13 residues. From germline, CDR1 is SNHLY and CDR2 FYNNEI. Trimming removed 11 bases from V and 0 bases from J, with 12 bases in between. In nucleotides, the CDR3 is TGTGCCTCCCGTGGTACTAGCACAGATACGCAGTATTTT. This codes for CASRGTSTDTQYF.

The genes are TRBV19 and TRBJ1-1, with D perhaps matching TRBD1 (6 bases). The CDR3 is 14 residues long. Germline V gene data show CDR1 as LNHDA and CDR2 as SQIVND (reference sequence). V lost 3 bases to trimming and J lost 0 bases, with 8 bases between them. The CDR3 sequence is CASSMGAMNTEAFF. The CDR3 bases are TGTGCCAGTAGTATGGGGGCAATGAACACTGAAGCTTTCTTT.

The chain recombines TRBV28 with TRBJ1-4; weak D call: TRBD1 (5 bases). CDR1 and CDR2 (germline): MDHEN, SYDVKM. The CDR3 is 14 residues long. V lost 3 bases and J lost 9, with 14 bases in between. Written as DNA, the CDR3 is TGTGCCAGCAGTTTCGGGGGAGAGGCTAAAAAACTGTTTTTT. This encodes CASSFGGEAKKLFF.

The chain links TRBV24-1 to TRBJ2-3, with 7 bases lining up with TRBD1. V was pared by 7 bases and J by 4 bases, with 7 bases of the junction left unmatched. Looked up from germline, CDR1 is KGHDR and CDR2 is SFDVKD. The CDR3 spans 14 residues. This CDR3 reads CATSDRVWADTQYF. The CDR3 nucleotides are TGTGCCACCAGCGACAGGGTATGGGCAGATACGCAGTATTTT.

A single count supports this clone. The V and J genes are TRBV29-1 and TRBJ2-2, with D perhaps matching TRBD2 (5 bases). The CDR3 length is 14 residues. Per germline, CDR1 SQVTM and CDR2 ANQGSEA. V was cut by 6 bases and J by 5 bases, with 16 bases left in between. The CDR3 region is CSVETARGTGELFF. CDR3 nucleotide sequence: TGCAGCGTCGAGACGGCCCGAGGGACCGGGGAGCTGTTTTTT.

CDR3 sequence (DNA): TGTGCCTGGAGGGCGGAACTCTCTGGAAACACCATATATTTT. Translated, it gives CAWRAELSGNTIYF. This chain joins TRBV30 and TRBJ1-3; D is uncertain. Trimming pared 3 bases from V and 0 bases from J, leaving 9 bases between. The CDR3 loop spans 14 amino acids. The V gene's germline CDR1 is GTSNPN and CDR2 SVGIG (reference sequence).

The V call is TRBV7-9, the J call TRBJ1-6; 8 bases match TRBD1. Germline V gene sequence: CDR1 SEHNR, CDR2 FQNEAQ (reference sequence). The CDR3 sequence is 15 residues long. Germline trimming cut 4 bases from V and 9 bases from J; bases unmatched to any gene: 8. CDR3 region: CASSSLAGGSSPLHF. CDR3 DNA: TGTGCCAGCAGCTCTCTAGCAGGGGGCAGTTCACCCCTCCACTTT.

This chain joins TRBV4-1 and TRBJ1-1; 7 nucleotides agree with TRBD1. Germline values: CDR1 MGHRA, CDR2 YSYEKL. Trimming cost V 6 bases and J 10 bases; bases outside gene matches: 14. This CDR3 is 14 amino acids long. CDR3 sequence (DNA): TGCGCCAGCAGAGCCGACCAAAAATCAGGGGGAGCTTTCTTT. Its protein product is CASRADQKSGGAFF.

The J gene is TRBJ2-7, the V gene TRBV13; 7 bases match TRBD2. Trimming at V came to 5 bases and at J to 3 bases, leaving 10 bases not matched to a gene. The V gene's germline CDR1 is PRHDT and CDR2 FYEKMQ (reference sequence). This CDR3 spans 15 amino acids. The CDR3 protein is CASSPVLAGDYEQYF. In DNA form, the CDR3 reads TGTGCCAGCAGCCCCGTTTTGGCGGGGGACTACGAGCAGTACTTC.

The J gene is TRBJ1-6, the V gene TRBV14; D perhaps matches TRBD1 (5 bases). Germline V gene sequence: CDR1 SGHDN, CDR2 FVKESK. V shed 1 base and J shed 7 bases, with 11 bases lying between them. This CDR3 spans 15 amino acids. The chain's CDR3 is CASSQVGGFNSPLHF. For the CDR3, the DNA is TGTGCCAGCAGCCAAGTCGGGGGATTCAATTCACCCCTCCACTTT.

The CDR3 protein is CATLATLTDTQYF. The CDR3, as DNA: TGTGCCACCCTAGCGACCCTCACAGATACGCAGTATTTT. The chain uses TRBV2 and TRBJ2-3, with a tentative D call TRBD2 (6 bases). The CDR3 extends over 13 amino acids. The V and J ends lost 10 bases and 2 bases respectively, with 13 bases between them. Germline CDR1 and CDR2: SNHLY and FYNNEI. Using reference TRBV2 and TRBJ2-3 for the parts outside the CDR3, the full variable domain is EPEVTQTPSHQVTQMGQEVILRCVPISNHLYFYWYRQILGQKVEFLVSFYNNEISEKSEIFDDQFSVERPDGSNFTLKIRSTKLEDSAMYFCATLATLTDTQYFGPGTRLTVL.

This rearrangement joins TRBV30 to TRBJ1-6, with D perhaps TRBD1 (5 bases). Between the trimmed V and J ends, which lost 7 bases and 10 bases, there was a span of 11 bases. The CDR3 is made up of 11 amino acids. Germline values: CDR1 GTSNPN, CDR2 SVGIG (reference sequence). The CDR3 protein is CAFGGGSPLHF. The CDR3, as DNA: TGTGCCTTCGGGGGAGGATCACCCCTCCACTTT.

The chain employs TRBV5-1 and TRBJ2-1, with D possibly matching TRBD1 (5 bases). The V gene's germline CDR1 is SGHRS and CDR2 YFSETQ. V was clipped by 4 bases and J by 0 bases, with 11 bases between them. The CDR3 sequence is 15 residues long. This CDR3 is CASSVTGFSYNEQFF. In DNA, the CDR3 is TGCGCCAGCAGCGTCACAGGTTTCTCCTACAATGAGCAGTTCTTC.